These 9 T cell receptor beta chains share one sample of origin, sequenced in a study of regulatory T cells in long-lasting Graves disease. Indicated time point: newly diagnosed GD, antithyroid drugs for less than 3 months. From PBMCs, RNA was extracted and then used to make the TCR library. Both iRepertoire HTBI primers and Arm-PCR of CDR3 regions were used to build the TCR beta libraries. TCRdb used MiXCR to reprocess the multiplex PCR reads, holding one entry per CDR3 protein. In the table there are 500,000 or so distinct CDR3 sequences, about 16% of which are singletons. This same sample was also taken into another study, of T cells in Graves' hyperthyroidism and ophthalmopathy.

Sequencing used peripheral blood mononuclear cells (PBMCs), obtained at new diagnosis, from a patient treated with antithyroid drugs. These receptors all come from a woman aged 40 to 65 with Graves disease.

As to this clonotype: This CDR3 is missing its conserved last phenylalanine or tryptophan, likely due to a read error. The CDR3 coding sequence is TGTGCCAGCAGCTTGGGCCCTGACAGGGCTGGAGGTGGCTACACCCTC. Amino acid sequence: CASSLGPDRAGGGYTL. This sequence joins TRBV5-6 and TRBJ1-2; 7 nucleotides agree with TRBD1. Looked up from germline, CDR1 is SGHDT and CDR2 is YYEEEE. There are 16 residues in the CDR3. Unmatched junction bases numbered 12, after V lost 0 bases and J lost 7 bases.

This clonotype was recorded many times. This sequence joins TRBV5-1 and TRBJ1-1; D may be TRBD1 (5 bases). This CDR3 contains 15 residues. V gave up 4 bases and J gave up 4 bases, with 17 bases separating them. Germline V gene data show CDR1 as SGHRS and CDR2 as YFSETQ. The CDR3 spells CASSPTGGGVTEAFF. CDR3 nucleotides: TGCGCCAGCAGCCCCACGGGGGGGGGAGTCACTGAAGCTTTCTTT.

This clonotype was found many times. This sequence joins TRBV2 and TRBJ1-2, with TRBD1 as a possible D gene (5 bases). The germline V and J ends were trimmed by 6 bases and 6 bases, with 23 bases remaining between them. This CDR3 contains 16 residues. The germline V gene has CDR1 SNHLY and CDR2 FYNNEI. In DNA form, the CDR3 reads TGTGCCAGCAGGCCCCCGTTGGGACGGGGGGAGCATGGCTACACCTTC. Translating it yields CASRPPLGRGEHGYTF. Combining the CDR3 with reference TRBV2 and TRBJ1-2 gives the whole variable domain EPEVTQTPSHQVTQMGQEVILRCVPISNHLYFYWYRQILGQKVEFLVSFYNNEISEKSEIFDDQFSVERPDGSNFTLKIRSTKLEDSAMYFCASRPPLGRGEHGYTFGSGTRLTVV.

This clonotype came up many times. This chain links TRBV10-3 with TRBJ1-5, with no clear D. The V end lost 0 bases, the J end lost 0 bases, and 6 bases lay between the germline ends. CDR3 length: 15 amino acids. Germline values: CDR1 ENHRY, CDR2 SYGVKD. CDR3 sequence: CAISESTYSNQPQHF. The CDR3 nucleotides are TGTGCCATCAGTGAGTCGACATATAGCAATCAGCCCCAGCATTTT.

This clonotype has a count of ten or more. The V call is TRBV14, the J call TRBJ1-1; 8 bases match TRBD1. V gave up 3 bases and J gave up 0 bases; unmatched junction bases: 6. CDR1 and CDR2 from the germline V gene are SGHDN and FVKESK. This CDR3 comprises 16 residues. In DNA form, the CDR3 reads TGTGCCAGCAGCCAGGTTCCGGGACAGGTGAACACTGAAGCTTTCTTT. This translates into CASSQVPGQVNTEAFF.

J is TRBJ1-4 and V is TRBV4-1; the match to TRBD1 covers 9 bases. V dropped 3 bases and J dropped 4; count of bases not matched to a gene: 18. The V gene's germline CDR1 is MGHRA and CDR2 YSYEKL. This CDR3 region has 20 residues. The CDR3 coding sequence is TGCGCCAGCAGCCACCCGAGGGGACAGGGAAGCGGAAAGGGTAATGAAAAACTGTTTTTT. Residues: CASSHPRGQGSGKGNEKLFF.

As DNA, the CDR3 is TGTGCCAGCAGTGGACGGAGGCACACTGAAGCTTTCTTT. As protein: CASSGRRHTEAFF. V usage is TRBV6-1 and J usage is TRBJ1-1; D is uncertain. Trimming removed 4 bases from V and 3 bases from J, with 9 bases in between. This CDR3 is 13 amino acids long. Per germline, CDR1 MNHNS and CDR2 SASEGT.

This clonotype was seen ten or more times. The chain has TRBV28 and TRBJ1-1, with D uncertain. Germline lookup yields CDR1 MDHEN and CDR2 SYDVKM. The CDR3 is 12 amino acids. Trimming removed 5 bases from V and 8 bases from J, with 12 bases in between. CDR3 region: CASSGDGSEAFF. The CDR3 DNA reads as TGTGCCAGCAGTGGGGATGGTTCAGAAGCTTTCTTT.

The CDR3: CAWSGGQGLVAFF. CDR3 in DNA: TGTGCCTGGAGTGGGGGACAGGGGTTGGTGGCTTTCTTT. The chain links TRBV30 to TRBJ1-1, with TRBD1 matching over 10 bases. The CDR3 length is 13 residues. From germline, CDR1 is GTSNPN and CDR2 SVGIG (reference sequence). Trimming at V came to 1 base and at J to 11 bases, leaving 7 bases not matched to a gene.